This entry features one TCR beta chain sequence. What it binds is unknown. Sequenced by immunoSEQ multiplex PCR; TCRdb stores in-frame clones only, minus some. The sample contains 140,000 to 150,000 clones, more than 80% of which appear only once. This specimen belongs to a study of T cell responses to AZD1222 COVID-19 vaccine. The germline V and J ends were trimmed by 4 bases and 3 bases, with 13 bases remaining between them. The CDR3 totals 14 residues. The germline V gene encodes CDR1 MDHEN and CDR2 SYDVKM. General study results and limits: As reported, nearly half of all spike-specific TCRs target variant regions that are unmutated. Mostly white British, mostly female donors; authors suggested clonal diversity may be underestimated. At 160-218 and 743-854, vaccine-associated CD4 TCRs were dominant, and they spanned spike.

The sample consisted of peripheral blood, taken 28 days after the second dose of the MenACWY control vaccine. V usage is TRBV28 and J usage is TRBJ2-7, with D tentatively TRBD1 (5 bases). This receptor was identified in an adult who received the MenACWY meningococcal vaccine as a control. CDR3 nucleotide sequence: TGTGCCAGCAGTTCTTTCCCGACAGACTACGAGCAGTACTTC. Protein sequence: CASSSFPTDYEQYF. Full variable domain (outside the CDR3, taken from reference TRBV28 and TRBJ2-7): DVKVTQSSRYLVKRTGEKVFLECVQDMDHENMFWYRQDPGLGLRLIYFSYDVKMKEKGDIPEGYSVSREKKERFSLILESASTNQTSMYLCASSSFPTDYEQYFGPGTRLTVT.